Following are 4 T cell receptor beta chains from one sample sequenced in a study of T-cell reconstitution after alpha-beta-depleted transplantation in children. As it was prepared, the TCRbeta library received unique molecular identifiers. TCRdb re-called the PCR reads with MiXCR, one entry per CDR3 protein. The data show 100,000 to 130,000 distinct CDR3 sequences, with 5% to 8% seen just once and roughly 23% held by the top ten. The sample consisted of PBMCs, mostly from graft donor cells, taken 360 days after TCRalphabeta/CD19-depleted stem cell transplant. These receptors were collected from a male patient aged 2 to 10 who had a stem cell transplant for acute lymphoblastic leukemia, so the T cells may come from the graft donor.

This clonotype was observed at least ten times. The chain recombines TRBV7-9 with TRBJ2-3, with unresolved D. The CDR3 runs to 12 residues. The V gene's germline CDR1 is SEHNR and CDR2 FQNEAQ (reference sequence). The V end lost 5 bases, the J end lost 1 base, and 4 bases lay between the germline ends. The CDR3 coding sequence is TGTGCCAGCAGCCACCGCACAGATACGCAGTATTTT. This gives the protein CASSHRTDTQYF.

This clonotype has at least ten counts. The chain carries TRBV11-2 and TRBJ1-2; D gene uncertain. The CDR3 has 14 amino acids. From germline, CDR1 is SGHAT and CDR2 FQNNGV. The V end was cut by 5 bases, the J end by 5 bases, with 15 bases between. CDR3 nucleotide sequence: TGTGCCAGCAGCGTCCCGGGAGGGTGGTATGGCTACACCTTC. Its protein is CASSVPGGWYGYTF.

This clonotype was counted many times. V is TRBV5-6 and J is TRBJ2-1; no reliable D call. Germline assignment: CDR1 SGHDT and CDR2 YYEEEE. The CDR3 runs to 12 residues. The ends were cut back, 0 bases at V and 9 bases at J, with 7 bases in the middle. CDR3 coding DNA: TGTGCCAGCAGCTTGGCCAGCACTGAGCAGTTCTTC. Translated, it gives CASSLASTEQFF.

This clonotype occurred a few times. The gene calls are TRBV6-5 and TRBJ2-1; unclear D gene. This CDR3 has 12 residues. Per the germline V gene, CDR1 is MNHEY and CDR2 is SVGAGI. The germline V and J ends were trimmed by 3 bases and 9 bases, with 9 bases remaining between them. CDR3 coding DNA: TGTGCCAGCAGTTATTCGGGTACTGAGCAGTTCTTC. The encoded protein is CASSYSGTEQFF.